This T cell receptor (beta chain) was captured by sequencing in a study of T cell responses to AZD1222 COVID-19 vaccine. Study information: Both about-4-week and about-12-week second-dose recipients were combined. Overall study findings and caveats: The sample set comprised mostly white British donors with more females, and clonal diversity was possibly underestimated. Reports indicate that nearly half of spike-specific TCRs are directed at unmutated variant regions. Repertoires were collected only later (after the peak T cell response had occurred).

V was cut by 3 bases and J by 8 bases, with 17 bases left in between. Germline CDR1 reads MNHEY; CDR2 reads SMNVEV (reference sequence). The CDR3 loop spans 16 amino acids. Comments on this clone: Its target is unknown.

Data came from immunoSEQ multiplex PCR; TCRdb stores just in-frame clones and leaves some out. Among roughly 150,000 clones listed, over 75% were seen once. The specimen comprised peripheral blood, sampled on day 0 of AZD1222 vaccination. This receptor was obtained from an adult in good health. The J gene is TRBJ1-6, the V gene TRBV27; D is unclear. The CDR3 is CASSFGRTNGDSPLHF. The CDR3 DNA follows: TGTGCCAGCAGTTTTGGCAGGACCAATGGGGATTCACCCCTCCACTTT.